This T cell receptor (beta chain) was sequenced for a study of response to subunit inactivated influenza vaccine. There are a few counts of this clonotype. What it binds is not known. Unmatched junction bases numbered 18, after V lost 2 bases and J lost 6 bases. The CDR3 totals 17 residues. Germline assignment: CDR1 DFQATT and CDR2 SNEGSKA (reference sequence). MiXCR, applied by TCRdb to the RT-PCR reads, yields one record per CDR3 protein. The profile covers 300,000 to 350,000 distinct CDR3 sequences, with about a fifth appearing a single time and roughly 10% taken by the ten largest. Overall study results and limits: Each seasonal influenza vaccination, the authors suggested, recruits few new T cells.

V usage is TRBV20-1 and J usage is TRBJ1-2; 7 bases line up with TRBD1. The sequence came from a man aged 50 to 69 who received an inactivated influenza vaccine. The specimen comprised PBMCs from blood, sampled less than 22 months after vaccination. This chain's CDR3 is CSARSLSYRGVLDGYTF. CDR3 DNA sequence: TGCAGTGCTAGATCCCTTTCATACAGGGGTGTGCTTGATGGCTACACCTTC.